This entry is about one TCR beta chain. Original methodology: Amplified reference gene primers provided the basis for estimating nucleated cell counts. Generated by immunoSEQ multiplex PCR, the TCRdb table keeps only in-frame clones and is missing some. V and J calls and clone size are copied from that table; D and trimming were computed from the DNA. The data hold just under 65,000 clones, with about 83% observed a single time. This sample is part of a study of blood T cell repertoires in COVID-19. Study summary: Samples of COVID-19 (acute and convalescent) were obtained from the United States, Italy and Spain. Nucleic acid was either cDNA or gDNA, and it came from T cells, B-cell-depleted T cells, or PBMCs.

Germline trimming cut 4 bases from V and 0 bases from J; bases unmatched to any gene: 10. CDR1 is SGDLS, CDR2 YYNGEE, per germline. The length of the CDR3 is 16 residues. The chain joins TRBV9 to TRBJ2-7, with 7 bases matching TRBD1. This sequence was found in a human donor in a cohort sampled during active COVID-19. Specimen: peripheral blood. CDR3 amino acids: CASSPRGDRNSYEQYF. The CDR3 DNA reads TGTGCCAGCAGCCCCCGAGGGGACAGAAACTCCTACGAGCAGTACTTC.